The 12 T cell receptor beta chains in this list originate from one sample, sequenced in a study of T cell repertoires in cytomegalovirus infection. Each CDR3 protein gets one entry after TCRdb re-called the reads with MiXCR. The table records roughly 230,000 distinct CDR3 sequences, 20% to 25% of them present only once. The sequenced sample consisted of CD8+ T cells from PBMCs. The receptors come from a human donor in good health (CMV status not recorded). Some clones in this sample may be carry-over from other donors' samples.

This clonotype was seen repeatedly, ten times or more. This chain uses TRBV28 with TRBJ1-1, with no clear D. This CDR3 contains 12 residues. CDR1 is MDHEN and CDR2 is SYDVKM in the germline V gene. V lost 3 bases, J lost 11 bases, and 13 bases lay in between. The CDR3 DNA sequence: TGTGCCAGCAGTTTGTTCGGTAGCTACGCTTTCTTT. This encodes CASSLFGSYAFF.

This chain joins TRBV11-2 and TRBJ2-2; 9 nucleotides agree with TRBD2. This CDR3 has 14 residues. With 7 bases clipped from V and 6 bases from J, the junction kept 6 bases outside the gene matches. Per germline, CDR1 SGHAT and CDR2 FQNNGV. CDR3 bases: TGTGCCAGCAACGCGGGGGGGGCCGCCGGGGAGCTGTTTTTT. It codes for CASNAGGAAGELFF.

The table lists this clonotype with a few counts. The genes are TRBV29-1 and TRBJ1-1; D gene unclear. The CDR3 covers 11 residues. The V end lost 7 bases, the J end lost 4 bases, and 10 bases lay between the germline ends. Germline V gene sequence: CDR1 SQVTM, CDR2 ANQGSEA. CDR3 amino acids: CSGWVGTEAFF. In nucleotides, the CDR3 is TGCAGCGGGTGGGTGGGCACTGAAGCTTTCTTT.

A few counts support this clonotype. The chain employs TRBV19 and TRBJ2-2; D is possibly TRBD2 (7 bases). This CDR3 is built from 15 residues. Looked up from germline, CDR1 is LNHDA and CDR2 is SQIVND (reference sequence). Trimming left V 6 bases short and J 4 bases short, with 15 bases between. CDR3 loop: CASRWGGRSTGELFF. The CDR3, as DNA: TGTGCCAGTAGATGGGGGGGGCGAAGCACCGGGGAGCTGTTTTTT. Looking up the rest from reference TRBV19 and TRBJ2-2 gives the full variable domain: DGGITQSPKYLFRKEGQNVTLSCEQNLNHDAMYWYRQDPGQGLRLIYYSQIVNDFQKGDIAEGYSVSREKKESFPLTVTSAQKNPTAFYLCASRWGGRSTGELFFGEGSRLTVL.

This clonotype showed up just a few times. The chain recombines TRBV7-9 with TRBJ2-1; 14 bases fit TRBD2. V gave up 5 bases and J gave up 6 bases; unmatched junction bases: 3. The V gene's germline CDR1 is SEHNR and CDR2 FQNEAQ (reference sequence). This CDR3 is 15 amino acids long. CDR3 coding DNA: TGTGCCAGCAGCACCGGACTAGCGGGGGGCAATGAGCAGTTCTTC. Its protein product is CASSTGLAGGNEQFF.

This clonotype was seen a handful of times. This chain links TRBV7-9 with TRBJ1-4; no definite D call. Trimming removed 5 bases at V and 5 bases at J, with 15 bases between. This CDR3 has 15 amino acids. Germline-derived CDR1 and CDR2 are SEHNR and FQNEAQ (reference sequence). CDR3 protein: CASSPRTEGNEKLFF. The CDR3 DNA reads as TGTGCCAGCAGCCCAAGAACAGAAGGCAATGAAAAACTGTTTTTT.

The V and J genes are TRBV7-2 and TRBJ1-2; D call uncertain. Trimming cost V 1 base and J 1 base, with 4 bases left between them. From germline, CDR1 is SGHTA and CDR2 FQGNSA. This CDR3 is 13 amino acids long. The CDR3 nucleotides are TGTGCCAGCAGCTTAGAGTTTAACTATGGCTACACCTTC. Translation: CASSLEFNYGYTF. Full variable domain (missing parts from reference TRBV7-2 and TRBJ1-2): GAGVSQSPSNKVTEKGKDVELRCDPISGHTALYWYRQSLGQGLEFLIYFQGNSAPDKSGLPSDRFSAERTGGSVSTLTIQRTQQEDSAVYLCASSLEFNYGYTFGSGTRLTVV.

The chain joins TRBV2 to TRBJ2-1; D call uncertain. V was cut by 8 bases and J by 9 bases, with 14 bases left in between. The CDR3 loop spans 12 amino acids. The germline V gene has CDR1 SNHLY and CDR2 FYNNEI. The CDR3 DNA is TGTGCCAGCGGCTATCTAGGTGTTGAGCAGTTCTTC. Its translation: CASGYLGVEQFF.

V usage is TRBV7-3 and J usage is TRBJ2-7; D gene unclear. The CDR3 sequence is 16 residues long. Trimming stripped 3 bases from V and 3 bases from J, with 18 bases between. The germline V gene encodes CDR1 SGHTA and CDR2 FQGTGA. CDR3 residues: CASSFPYPRWVYEQYF. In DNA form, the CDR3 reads TGTGCCAGCAGCTTCCCGTACCCGAGGTGGGTCTACGAGCAGTACTTC.

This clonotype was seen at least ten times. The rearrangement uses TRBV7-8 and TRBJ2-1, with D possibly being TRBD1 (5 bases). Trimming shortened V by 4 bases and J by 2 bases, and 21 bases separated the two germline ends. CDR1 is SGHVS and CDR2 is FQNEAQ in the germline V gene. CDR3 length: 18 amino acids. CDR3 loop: CASSSNPQGSQAYNEQFF. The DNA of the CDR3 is TGTGCCAGCAGCTCCAATCCTCAGGGTTCCCAAGCCTACAATGAGCAGTTCTTC.

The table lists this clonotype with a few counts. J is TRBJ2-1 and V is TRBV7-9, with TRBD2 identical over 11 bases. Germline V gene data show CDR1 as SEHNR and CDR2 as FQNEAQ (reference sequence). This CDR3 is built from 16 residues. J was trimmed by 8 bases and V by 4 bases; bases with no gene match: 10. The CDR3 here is CASSSITSGGMDEQFF. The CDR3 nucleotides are TGTGCCAGCAGCTCCATTACTAGCGGGGGAATGGATGAGCAGTTCTTC.

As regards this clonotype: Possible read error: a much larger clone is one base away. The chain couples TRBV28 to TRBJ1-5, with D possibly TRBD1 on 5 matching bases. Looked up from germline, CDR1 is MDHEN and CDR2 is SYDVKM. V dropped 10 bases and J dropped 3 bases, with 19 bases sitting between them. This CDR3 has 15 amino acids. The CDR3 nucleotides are TGTGCCACCATGCCCCCGGTGACAGCCAATCAGCCCCAGCATTTT. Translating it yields CATMPPVTANQPQHF. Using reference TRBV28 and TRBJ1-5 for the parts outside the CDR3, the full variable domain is DVKVTQSSRYLVKRTGEKVFLECVQDMDHENMFWYRQDPGLGLRLIYFSYDVKMKEKGDIPEGYSVSREKKERFSLILESASTNQTSMYLCATMPPVTANQPQHFGDGTRLSIL.